This T cell receptor beta chain appears in the sequencing data of a study of shared clonotypes between healthy human individuals. On the study more broadly: Three plates were used per donor for CD4 naive, three for CD4 memory, two for CD8 naive and one for CD8 memory. Study-wide findings and caveats: Despite large depth, sorted-subset datasets appeared incompletely sequenced. With a handful of donors compared, 4.5% to 6.5% of naive CD4 clonotypes were shared. Generally, naive subsets (rather than memory subsets) showed larger estimated richness.

With respect to this clone: Its antigen is unknown.

V was trimmed by 3 bases and J by 3 bases, leaving 12 bases between them. CDR1 LNHNV and CDR2 YYDKDF come from the germline V gene (reference sequence). The CDR3 is 14 residues long. Assay used: immunoSEQ multiplex PCR; TCRdb lists only in-frame clones, some missing. In the table there are around 300,000 clones, roughly 84% of which are singletons. V and J are TRBV15 and TRBJ2-7; possibly TRBD2 for D (5 bases). Sequenced material: memory CD8+ T cells sorted from blood. The subset: CD45RO+ cells pooled with CCR7-negative TemRA cells. The receptor's source is a man between 18 and 29 years old in good health. In nucleotides, the CDR3 is TGTGCCACCAGCAGCGTGCAGGACTTCTACGAGCAGTACTTC. Translation gives CATSSVQDFYEQYF.